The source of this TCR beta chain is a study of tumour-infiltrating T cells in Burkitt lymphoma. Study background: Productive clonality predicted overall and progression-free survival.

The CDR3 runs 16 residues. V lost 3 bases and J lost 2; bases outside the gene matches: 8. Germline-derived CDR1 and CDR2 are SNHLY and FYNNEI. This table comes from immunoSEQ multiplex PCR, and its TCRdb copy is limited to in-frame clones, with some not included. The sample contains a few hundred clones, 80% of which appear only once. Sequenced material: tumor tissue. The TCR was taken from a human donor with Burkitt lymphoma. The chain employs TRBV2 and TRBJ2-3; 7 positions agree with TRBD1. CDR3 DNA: TGTGCCAGCAGTGATGGTCTCAGGGGGTCCACAGATACGCAGTATTTT. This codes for CASSDGLRGSTDTQYF. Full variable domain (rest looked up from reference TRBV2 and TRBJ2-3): EPEVTQTPSHQVTQMGQEVILRCVPISNHLYFYWYRQILGQKVEFLVSFYNNEISEKSEIFDDQFSVERPDGSNFTLKIRSTKLEDSAMYFCASSDGLRGSTDTQYFGPGTRLTVL.